Following are 6 T cell receptor beta chains from one sample sequenced in a study of cytomegalovirus exposure and HLA in healthy donors. In the PCR, 60 Vbeta and 13 Jbeta primers were used. The assay was immunoSEQ multiplex PCR, and TCRdb's table has in-frame clones only and misses some. The repertoire includes roughly 100,000 clones, around 82% of them detected once, and roughly 3.4% sits in the top ten. Sequenced input: PBMCs. Every receptor here comes from a man aged 25 to 40 in good health and CMV-seropositive.

This rearrangement joins TRBV2 to TRBJ2-2; possible D gene TRBD2, 6 bases. Germline V CDR1 and CDR2: SNHLY, FYNNEI. The CDR3 spans 16 residues. V shed 1 base and J shed 5 bases, with 14 bases lying between them. CDR3 amino acids: CASSEGVREDTGELFF. The DNA for the CDR3 is TGTGCCAGCAGTGAAGGCGTGCGGGAAGATACCGGGGAGCTGTTTTTT.

This clone occurred a few times. The chain uses TRBV7-9 and TRBJ1-1, with D uncertain. This CDR3 spans 13 amino acids. The germline CDR1 and CDR2 sequences are SEHNR and FQNEAQ (reference sequence). V was clipped by 1 base and J by 1 base, with 4 bases between them. The CDR3 loop reads CASSLDTNTEAFF. Here the CDR3 DNA reads TGTGCCAGCAGCTTAGACACGAACACTGAAGCTTTCTTT.

Here the CDR3 DNA reads TGTGCCAGCTCGACAGCCTTTGTCACTGAAGCTTTCTTT. This gives the protein CASSTAFVTEAFF. The gene calls are TRBV28 and TRBJ1-1; possible D gene TRBD1, 5 bases. Trimming took 8 bases from V and 4 from J, leaving 14 bases between them. Germline values: CDR1 MDHEN, CDR2 SYDVKM. The CDR3 covers 13 residues.

The chain uses TRBV10-3 and TRBJ2-7; D is uncertain. This CDR3 region has 13 residues. Looked up from germline, CDR1 is ENHRY and CDR2 is SYGVKD. V was cut by 4 bases and J by 2 bases, with 9 bases left in between. This chain's CDR3 is CAISVLSTYEQYF. The CDR3 DNA reads as TGTGCCATCAGTGTCCTGAGCACCTACGAGCAGTACTTC.

Comment on this clone: One junction end does not reproduce the germline sequence, and a read error may be involved. This sequence joins TRBV27 and TRBJ2-5; maybe TRBD2 (6 bases). This CDR3 has 13 amino acids. Germline CDR1 reads MNHEY; CDR2 reads SMNVEV (reference sequence). The CDR3 coding sequence is TGTGCCAGCAGTCTATCAGGGAGGGAGACCCAGTACTTC. Encoded protein: CASSLSGRETQYF.

V usage is TRBV10-2 and J usage is TRBJ1-2; tentatively, D is TRBD1 (6 bases). Per germline, CDR1 WSHSY and CDR2 SAAADI. Trimming removed 3 bases from V and 5 bases from J, with 10 bases in between. This CDR3 spans 13 amino acids. Here the CDR3 reads CASSDSGEYGYTF. The CDR3 DNA sequence: TGCGCCAGCAGTGATTCAGGGGAATATGGCTACACCTTC.